Below are 5 T cell receptor beta chains sequenced from a single sample in a study of Graves' ophthalmopathy and Graves' hyperthyroidism. Amplification of the TCR beta CDR3 regions used RNA transcripts (as template). RT-PCR was first run with HTBI primers, then multiplex PCR in a second round. TCRdb re-called the multiplex PCR reads with MiXCR, one entry per CDR3 protein. Counted here are approximately 700,000 distinct CDR3 sequences, roughly two fifths occurring once; the ten biggest clones make up around 3.3%. Sequencing was carried out using peripheral blood. Receptors were obtained from an adult man with Graves' ophthalmopathy.

This clonotype appeared many times. The gene calls are TRBV20-1 and TRBJ1-5; D may be TRBD1 (5 bases). CDR1 DFQATT and CDR2 SNEGSKA come from the germline V gene (reference sequence). CDR3 length equals 14 residues. Trimming cost V 4 bases and J 5 bases, with 15 bases left between them. In DNA, the CDR3 is TGCAGTGCTACACCGGGACCCTGGGATCAGCCCCAGCATTTT. Protein: CSATPGPWDQPQHF.

Many counts were recorded for this clonotype. The rearrangement links TRBV15 to TRBJ1-1; a possible D gene is TRBD1 (6 bases). CDR1 and CDR2 from the germline V gene are LNHNV and YYDKDF (reference sequence). Trimming left V 6 bases short and J 2 bases short, with 10 bases between. The CDR3 has 13 residues. CDR3 loop: CATSRQENTEAFF. The CDR3 DNA follows: TGTGCCACCAGTCGACAGGAAAACACTGAAGCTTTCTTT.

This clonotype was counted ten times or more. CDR3 protein: CASRTGRQYQETQYF. As DNA, the CDR3 is TGTGCCAGCAGGACGGGACGGCAGTACCAAGAGACCCAGTACTTC. J is TRBJ2-5 and V is TRBV2, with D possibly called TRBD1 or TRBD2 (5 bases each). Germline loops: CDR1 SNHLY, CDR2 FYNNEI. V lost 6 bases to trimming and J lost 0 bases, with 14 bases between them. There are 15 residues in the CDR3.

In its sample, this clonotype was seen a few times. The chain is built from TRBV7-9 and TRBJ2-5, with D perhaps TRBD1 or TRBD2 (6 bases each). The CDR3 sequence is 18 residues long. Germline values: CDR1 SEHNR, CDR2 FQNEAQ (reference sequence). V dropped 5 bases and J dropped 0 bases, with 22 bases sitting between them. The CDR3 spells CASSQEVRGPKYQETQYF. CDR3 nucleotide sequence: TGTGCCAGCAGCCAAGAGGTCCGGGGGCCTAAGTACCAAGAGACCCAGTACTTC.

The chain uses TRBV25-1 and TRBJ1-3; the D gene is possibly TRBD1 (5 bases). V was clipped by 2 bases and J by 6 bases, with 11 bases between them. The CDR3 runs 14 residues. Germline V CDR1 and CDR2: MGHDK, SYGVNS. The DNA for the CDR3 is TGTGCCAGCAGTGAACTCAGGGATGAAAACACCATATATTTT. The encoded protein is CASSELRDENTIYF.